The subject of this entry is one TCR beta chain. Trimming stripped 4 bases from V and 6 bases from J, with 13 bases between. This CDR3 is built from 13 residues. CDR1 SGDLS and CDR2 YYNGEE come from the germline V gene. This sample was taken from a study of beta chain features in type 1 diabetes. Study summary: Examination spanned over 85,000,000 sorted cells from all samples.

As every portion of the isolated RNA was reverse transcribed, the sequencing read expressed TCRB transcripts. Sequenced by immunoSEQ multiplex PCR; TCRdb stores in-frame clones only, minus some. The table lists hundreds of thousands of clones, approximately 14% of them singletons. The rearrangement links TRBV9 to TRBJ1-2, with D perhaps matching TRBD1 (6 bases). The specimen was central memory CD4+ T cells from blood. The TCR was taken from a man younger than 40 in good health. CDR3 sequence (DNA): TGTGCCAGCAGCACCACAGGGTTTAATGGCTACACCTTC. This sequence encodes CASSTTGFNGYTF. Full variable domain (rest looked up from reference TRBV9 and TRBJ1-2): DSGVTQTPKHLITATGQRVTLRCSPRSGDLSVYWYQQSLDQGLQFLIQYYNGEERAKGNILERFSAQQFPDLHSELNLSSLELGDSALYFCASSTTGFNGYTFGSGTRLTVV.